The source of this T cell receptor (beta chain) is a study of OX40 agonist ivuxolimab in advanced cancers. V lost 5 bases to trimming and J lost 4 bases, with 20 bases between them. Germline CDR1 reads SEHNR; CDR2 reads FQNEAQ (reference sequence). The CDR3 is 16 residues long. This clone is a singleton in its sample. Here immunoSEQ multiplex PCR was the method, and the copy in TCRdb shows in-frame clones only, minus some. Among under 55,000 clones listed, approximately 88% were seen once. V and J are TRBV7-9 and TRBJ1-1, with D possibly matching TRBD1 (6 bases). The source of this sequence is an adult with an advanced solid tumor such as melanoma, head and neck, liver or kidney cancer. The sequencing used CD4+ or CD8+ T cells sorted from blood, collected in a trial of the OX40 agonist ivuxolimab. CDR3 nucleotide sequence: TGTGCCAGCAGCCCGCAAGAACAGGGTAGGGGCACTGAAGCTTTCTTT. This gives the protein CASSPQEQGRGTEAFF. Full variable domain (rest looked up from reference TRBV7-9 and TRBJ1-1): DTGVSQNPRHKITKRGQNVTFRCDPISEHNRLYWYRQTLGQGPEFLTYFQNEAQLEKSRLLSDRFSAERPKGSFSTLEIQRTEQGDSAMYLCASSPQEQGRGTEAFFGQGTRLTVV.